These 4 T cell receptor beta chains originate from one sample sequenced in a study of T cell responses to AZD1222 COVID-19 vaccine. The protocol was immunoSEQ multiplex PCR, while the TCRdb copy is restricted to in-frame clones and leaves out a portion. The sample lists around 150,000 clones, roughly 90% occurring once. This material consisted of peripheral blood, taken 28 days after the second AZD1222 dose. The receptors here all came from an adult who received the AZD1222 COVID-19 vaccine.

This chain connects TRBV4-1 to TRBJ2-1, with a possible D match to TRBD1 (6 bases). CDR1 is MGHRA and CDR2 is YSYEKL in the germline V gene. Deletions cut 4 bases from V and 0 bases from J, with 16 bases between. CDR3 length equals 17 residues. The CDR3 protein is CASSPAQGPSSYNEQFF. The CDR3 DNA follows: TGCGCCAGCAGCCCCGCACAGGGACCAAGCTCCTACAATGAGCAGTTCTTC.

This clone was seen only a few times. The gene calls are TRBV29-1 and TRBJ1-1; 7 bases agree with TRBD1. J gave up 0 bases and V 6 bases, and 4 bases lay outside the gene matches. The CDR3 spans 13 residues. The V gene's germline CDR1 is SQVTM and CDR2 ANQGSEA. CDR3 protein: CSVQGLLNTEAFF. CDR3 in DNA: TGCAGCGTACAGGGGCTCCTGAACACTGAAGCTTTCTTT.

The CDR3 region is CASSSYRSNQPQHF. The CDR3 region has the DNA TGTGCCAGCAGTTCGTACAGAAGCAATCAGCCCCAGCATTTT. The genes are TRBV27 and TRBJ1-5; no clear D. CDR1 and CDR2 from the germline V gene are MNHEY and SMNVEV (reference sequence). There are 14 residues in the CDR3. V lost 4 bases to trimming and J lost 1 base, with 8 bases between them.

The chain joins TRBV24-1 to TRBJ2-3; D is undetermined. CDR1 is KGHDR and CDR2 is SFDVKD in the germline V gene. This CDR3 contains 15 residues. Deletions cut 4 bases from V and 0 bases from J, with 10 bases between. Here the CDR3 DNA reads TGTGCCACCAGTGACCCATTGACTAGCACAGATACGCAGTATTTT. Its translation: CATSDPLTSTDTQYF.